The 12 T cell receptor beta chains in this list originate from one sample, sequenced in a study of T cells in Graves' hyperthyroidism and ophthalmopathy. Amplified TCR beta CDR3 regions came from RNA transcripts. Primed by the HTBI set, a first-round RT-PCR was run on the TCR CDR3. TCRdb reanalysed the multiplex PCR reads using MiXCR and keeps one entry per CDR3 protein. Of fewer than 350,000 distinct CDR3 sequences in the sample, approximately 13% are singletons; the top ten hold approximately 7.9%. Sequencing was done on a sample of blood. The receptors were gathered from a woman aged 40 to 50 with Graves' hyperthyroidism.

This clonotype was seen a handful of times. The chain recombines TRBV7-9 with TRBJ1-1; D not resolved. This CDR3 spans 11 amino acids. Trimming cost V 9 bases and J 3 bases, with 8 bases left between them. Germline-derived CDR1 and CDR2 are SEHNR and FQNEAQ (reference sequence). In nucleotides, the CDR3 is TGTGCCAGTCAACGTGACACTGAAGCTTTCTTT. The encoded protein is CASQRDTEAFF.

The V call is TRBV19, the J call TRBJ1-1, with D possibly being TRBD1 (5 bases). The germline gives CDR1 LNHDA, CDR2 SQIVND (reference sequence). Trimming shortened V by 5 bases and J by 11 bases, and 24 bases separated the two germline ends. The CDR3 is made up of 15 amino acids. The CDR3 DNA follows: TGTGCCAGTAGTTCTGACAGTCAGATCCTTAGCCGCGCTTTCTTT. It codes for CASSSDSQILSRAFF.

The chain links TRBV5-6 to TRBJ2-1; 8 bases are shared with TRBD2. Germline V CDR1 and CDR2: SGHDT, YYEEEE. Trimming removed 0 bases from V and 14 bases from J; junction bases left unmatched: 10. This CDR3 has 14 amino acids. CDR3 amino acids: CASSLGSSGVGKFF. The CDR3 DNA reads TGTGCCAGCAGCTTGGGAAGTAGCGGGGTGGGGAAGTTCTTC.

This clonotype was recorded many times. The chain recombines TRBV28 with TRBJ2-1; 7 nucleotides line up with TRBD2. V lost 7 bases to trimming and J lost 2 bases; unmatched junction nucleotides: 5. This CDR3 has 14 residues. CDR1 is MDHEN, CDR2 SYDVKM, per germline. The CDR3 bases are TGTGCCAGCAAAGTAGCGGGCACCTACAATGAGCAGTTCTTC. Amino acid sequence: CASKVAGTYNEQFF.

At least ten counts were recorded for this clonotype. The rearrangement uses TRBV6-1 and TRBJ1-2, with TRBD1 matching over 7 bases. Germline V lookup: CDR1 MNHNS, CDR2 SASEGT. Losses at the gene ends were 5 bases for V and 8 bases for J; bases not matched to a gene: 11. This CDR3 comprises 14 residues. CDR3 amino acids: CASSSYRGVGGYTF. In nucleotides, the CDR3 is TGTGCCAGCAGTTCCTACAGGGGTGTGGGCGGCTACACCTTC.

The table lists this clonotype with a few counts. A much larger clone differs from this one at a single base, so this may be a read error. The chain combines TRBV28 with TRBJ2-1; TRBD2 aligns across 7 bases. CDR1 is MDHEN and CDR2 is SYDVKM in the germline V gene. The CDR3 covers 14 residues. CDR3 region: CASSFLADHNGQFF. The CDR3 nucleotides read TGTGCCAGCAGTTTTCTAGCGGACCACAATGGGCAGTTCTTC.

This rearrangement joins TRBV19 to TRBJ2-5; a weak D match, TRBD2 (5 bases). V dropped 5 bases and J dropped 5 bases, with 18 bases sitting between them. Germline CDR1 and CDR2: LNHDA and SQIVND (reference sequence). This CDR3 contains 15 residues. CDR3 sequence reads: CASSGRRADEETQYF. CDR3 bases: TGTGCCAGTAGTGGCCGGCGGGCAGATGAGGAGACCCAGTACTTC.

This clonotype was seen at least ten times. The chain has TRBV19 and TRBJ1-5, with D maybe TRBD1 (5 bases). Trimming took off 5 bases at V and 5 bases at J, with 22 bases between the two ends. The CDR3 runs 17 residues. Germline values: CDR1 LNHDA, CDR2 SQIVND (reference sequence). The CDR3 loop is CASSFSYRDGGYQPQHF. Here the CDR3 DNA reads TGTGCCAGTAGTTTCTCTTACCGGGACGGTGGGTATCAGCCCCAGCATTTT.

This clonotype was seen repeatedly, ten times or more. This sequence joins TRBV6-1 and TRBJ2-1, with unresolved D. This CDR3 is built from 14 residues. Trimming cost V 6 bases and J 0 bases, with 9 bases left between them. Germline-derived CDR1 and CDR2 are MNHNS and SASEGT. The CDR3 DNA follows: TGTGCCAGCAGGACTGAGAGCTCCTACAATGAGCAGTTCTTC. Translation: CASRTESSYNEQFF.

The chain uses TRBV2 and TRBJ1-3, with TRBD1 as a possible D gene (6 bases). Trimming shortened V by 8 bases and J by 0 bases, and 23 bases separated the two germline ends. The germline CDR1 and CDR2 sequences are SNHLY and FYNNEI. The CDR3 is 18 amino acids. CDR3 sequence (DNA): TGTGCCAGCTCCCCGGATGGCCACAGGGCTCTCTCTGGAAACACCATATATTTT. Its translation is CASSPDGHRALSGNTIYF.

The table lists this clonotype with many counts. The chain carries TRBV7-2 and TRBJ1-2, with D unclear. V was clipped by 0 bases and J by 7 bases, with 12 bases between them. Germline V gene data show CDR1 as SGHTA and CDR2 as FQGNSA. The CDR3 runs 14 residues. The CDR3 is CASSLANPSGGYTF. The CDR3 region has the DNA TGTGCCAGCAGCTTAGCCAACCCCTCCGGTGGCTACACCTTC. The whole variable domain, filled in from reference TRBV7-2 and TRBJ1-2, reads GAGVSQSPSNKVTEKGKDVELRCDPISGHTALYWYRQSLGQGLEFLIYFQGNSAPDKSGLPSDRFSAERTGGSVSTLTIQRTQQEDSAVYLCASSLANPSGGYTFGSGTRLTVV.

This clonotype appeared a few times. As DNA, the CDR3 is TGCAGTGCCGTCCGGGGGGGGGGTACCTACGAGCAGTACTTC. It encodes CSAVRGGGTYEQYF. V is TRBV20-1 and J is TRBJ2-7; 8 nucleotides align to TRBD2. The CDR3 runs to 14 residues. Trimming removed 6 bases from V and 2 bases from J; junction bases left unmatched: 9. Germline V gene sequence: CDR1 DFQATT, CDR2 SNEGSKA (reference sequence).